This T cell receptor beta chain was found in a study of glioma-infiltrating T cells after dendritic cell vaccination. About the study: Treatment, given 2003 to 2012, was autologous tumor lysate-pulsed dendritic cell vaccination.

Amplification used 60 V beta primers and 13 J beta primers. The repertoire was sequenced with immunoSEQ multiplex PCR; TCRdb's copy has only in-frame clones and lacks some. Of 90,000 to 110,000 clones listed, 90% are singletons. CDR3 length: 14 amino acids. The germline V gene has CDR1 KGHSH and CDR2 LQKENI. V lost 5 bases and J lost 7, with 15 bases in between. Regarding the study as a whole: Survival was not directly related to TCR clonality in these patients.

Documented time point: after dendritic cell vaccination, including at tumor progression/relapse. A word on this clone: Its antigen is not identified.

This chain joins TRBV18 and TRBJ1-5, with D perhaps TRBD1 (5 bases). The TCR comes from a human donor with glioblastoma. The material sequenced was blood, taken after dendritic cell vaccination. For the CDR3, the DNA is TGTGCCAGCTCATCAACCGGGGGTGGGCAGCCCCAGCATTTT. Translation: CASSSTGGGQPQHF.